The 5 T cell receptor beta chains presented below share a single source sample, sequenced in a study of neurological immune-mediated disorders. As to time point: longitudinal time-point 3. TCRdb re-derived calls from the 5' RACE reads in MiXCR, one entry per CDR3 protein. The table includes 85,000 to 110,000 distinct CDR3 sequences, approximately 11% detected once. Sequencing was done on a sample of PBMCs. The receptors here all came from a female donor with HTLV-1-associated myelopathy (HAM/TSP).

This clonotype was counted ten times or more. The rearrangement uses TRBV5-1 and TRBJ2-1, with TRBD2 as a possible D gene (6 bases). V shed 3 bases and J shed 6 bases, with 19 bases lying between them. This CDR3 has 16 amino acids. The V gene's germline CDR1 is SGHRS and CDR2 YFSETQ. This CDR3 reads CASSSWGERFFNEQFF. The CDR3 region has the DNA TGCGCCAGCAGCTCATGGGGGGAGAGATTCTTCAATGAGCAGTTCTTC.

V usage is TRBV2 and J usage is TRBJ2-2; D possibly corresponds to TRBD2 (5 bases). V was clipped by 4 bases and J by 8 bases, with 14 bases between them. This CDR3 spans 14 amino acids. The V gene's germline CDR1 is SNHLY and CDR2 FYNNEI. The CDR3 loop reads CASSATGSLGELFF. The CDR3 coding sequence is TGTGCCAGCAGTGCAACGGGGAGCCTGGGGGAGCTGTTTTTT.

This clonotype was counted ten times or more. The rearrangement uses TRBV7-6 and TRBJ2-5; possible D gene TRBD1, 6 bases. This CDR3 has 14 amino acids. From germline, CDR1 is SGHVS and CDR2 FNYEAQ. V shed 5 bases and J shed 5 bases, with 15 bases lying between them. The CDR3 protein is CASSRDRLGETQYF. The CDR3 region has the DNA TGTGCCAGCAGCCGTGACAGGTTGGGGGAGACCCAGTACTTC.

In this sample, this clonotype turned up many times. The genes are TRBV7-2 and TRBJ2-3; a possible D gene is TRBD1 (5 bases). Germline values: CDR1 SGHTA, CDR2 FQGNSA. Trimming cost V 5 bases and J 2 bases, with 11 bases left between them. The CDR3 contains 14 residues. For the CDR3, the DNA is TGTGCCAGCAGCCCACAAGGGGTCACAGATACGCAGTATTTT. Its protein product is CASSPQGVTDTQYF. Using reference TRBV7-2 and TRBJ2-3 for the parts outside the CDR3, the full variable domain is GAGVSQSPSNKVTEKGKDVELRCDPISGHTALYWYRQSLGQGLEFLIYFQGNSAPDKSGLPSDRFSAERTGGSVSTLTIQRTQQEDSAVYLCASSPQGVTDTQYFGPGTRLTVL.

This clonotype was seen many times. The V call is TRBV9, the J call TRBJ2-1; D could derive from TRBD1 or TRBD2 (6 bases each). Germline assignment: CDR1 SGDLS and CDR2 YYNGEE. The length of the CDR3 is 16 residues. Trimming took off 3 bases at V and 8 bases at J, with 21 bases between the two ends. In DNA, the CDR3 is TGTGCCAGCAGCGAGGGGACACAGCTTTCGGGAGATGAGCAGTTCTTC. This sequence encodes CASSEGTQLSGDEQFF.